The 25 T cell receptor beta chains presented below share a single source sample, sequenced in a study of cytomegalovirus exposure and HLA in healthy donors. The PCR made use of 60 Vbeta and 13 Jbeta primers. Some clones are missing from TCRdb's copy, which holds only in-frame ones; the method was immunoSEQ multiplex PCR. The top ten hold approximately 2.9% of the sample, which has under 200,000 clones, approximately 80% seen once. The sample consisted of PBMCs. These TCRs come from a woman between 50 and 59 years old in good health and CMV-seropositive.

V is TRBV9 and J is TRBJ1-1, with TRBD1 as a possible D gene (6 bases). Germline-derived CDR1 and CDR2 are SGDLS and YYNGEE. This CDR3 has 16 residues. Deletions cut 0 bases from V and 2 bases from J, with 14 bases between. The DNA for the CDR3 is TGTGCCAGCAGCGTAGGGGGGAGGGGGGGAAACACTGAAGCTTTCTTT. As protein: CASSVGGRGGNTEAFF. Supplemented by reference TRBV9 and TRBJ1-1, the full variable domain reads DSGVTQTPKHLITATGQRVTLRCSPRSGDLSVYWYQQSLDQGLQFLIQYYNGEERAKGNILERFSAQQFPDLHSELNLSSLELGDSALYFCASSVGGRGGNTEAFFGQGTRLTVV.

The chain is built from TRBV18 and TRBJ1-4, with a possible D match to TRBD1 (5 bases). The CDR3 length is 13 residues. Germline lookup yields CDR1 KGHSH and CDR2 LQKENI. Trimming cost V 4 bases and J 2 bases, with 5 bases left between them. This CDR3 is CASSQGTNEKLFF. The CDR3 nucleotides read TGTGCCAGCTCACAGGGGACTAATGAAAAACTGTTTTTT.

V and J are TRBV18 and TRBJ2-6; no clear D. This CDR3 contains 16 residues. Germline V lookup: CDR1 KGHSH, CDR2 LQKENI. V lost 2 bases and J 0 bases, leaving 8 bases between the germline ends. The CDR3 bases are TGTGCCAGCTCACCAAGAGACACCTCTGGGGCCAACGTCCTGACTTTC. Translating it yields CASSPRDTSGANVLTF.

The chain employs TRBV15 and TRBJ2-3, with 10 bases matching TRBD1. V shed 2 bases, J shed 3 bases, and the junction held 5 bases outside the gene matches. The germline V gene has CDR1 LNHNV and CDR2 YYDKDF (reference sequence). The CDR3 sequence is 16 residues long. For the CDR3, the DNA is TGTGCCACCAGCAGACGACAGGGGGCCGGTACAGATACGCAGTATTTT. Its protein is CATSRRQGAGTDTQYF.

The chain employs TRBV9 and TRBJ2-7; D call uncertain. V lost 3 bases and J 4 bases, leaving 17 bases between the germline ends. This CDR3 has 15 amino acids. Per germline, CDR1 SGDLS and CDR2 YYNGEE. The CDR3 sequence is CASSASGSKNYEQYF. The DNA for the CDR3 is TGTGCCAGCAGCGCCTCGGGTTCGAAGAATTACGAGCAGTACTTC.

The chain's CDR3 is CASERQGISYNEQFF. The CDR3 nucleotides are TGTGCCAGCGAAAGACAGGGGATCTCCTACAATGAGCAGTTCTTC. The rearrangement joins TRBV6-1 to TRBJ2-1; 8 nucleotides match TRBD1. Germline V lookup: CDR1 MNHNS, CDR2 SASEGT. Trimming cost V 8 bases and J 0 bases; bases outside gene matches: 6. This CDR3 is 15 amino acids long.

This clone has more than one count but fewer than ten. V usage is TRBV2 and J usage is TRBJ1-5, with 9 bases lining up with TRBD1. The ends lost 3 bases at V and 8 bases at J; junction bases unmatched: 8. CDR1 SNHLY and CDR2 FYNNEI come from the germline V gene. CDR3 length: 15 amino acids. The CDR3 is CASSEAGTGYEPQHF. The CDR3 nucleotides are TGTGCCAGCAGTGAGGCCGGGACAGGGTACGAGCCCCAGCATTTT.

J is TRBJ2-5 and V is TRBV7-2, with D perhaps TRBD1 (5 bases). The ends were cut back, 2 bases at V and 5 bases at J, with 9 bases in the middle. This CDR3 spans 13 amino acids. Germline V gives CDR1 SGHTA, CDR2 FQGNSA. CDR3 in DNA: TGTGCCAGCAGCTTACAGGGCGTGGAGACCCAGTACTTC. Residues: CASSLQGVETQYF.

The chain uses TRBV16 and TRBJ1-1; 7 nucleotides agree with TRBD1. The CDR3 consists of 14 residues. J gave up 2 bases and V 4 bases, and 4 bases lay outside the gene matches. From germline, CDR1 is KGHSY and CDR2 FQNENV. CDR3: CASSPNRGNTEAFF. CDR3 DNA: TGTGCCAGCAGCCCGAACAGGGGAAACACTGAAGCTTTCTTT.

This clone was counted a few times. The chain joins TRBV6-5 to TRBJ2-1; no clear D gene. V shed 7 bases and J shed 0 bases, with 10 bases lying between them. The CDR3 runs 14 residues. CDR1 and CDR2 from the germline V gene are MNHEY and SVGAGI. The CDR3 protein is CASIPPVSYNEQFF. DNA of the CDR3: TGTGCCAGCATCCCGCCAGTCTCCTACAATGAGCAGTTCTTC.

This sequence joins TRBV7-9 and TRBJ2-7, with TRBD1 matching 8 bases. V lost 5 bases, J lost 3 bases, and 15 bases stayed unmatched. CDR3 length equals 17 residues. Germline V CDR1 and CDR2: SEHNR, FQNEAQ (reference sequence). Written as DNA, the CDR3 is TGTGCCAGCAGCCCCGGGAAAAGCACAGGGGGTTACTACGAGCAGTACTTC. Translated, it gives CASSPGKSTGGYYEQYF.

The rearrangement joins TRBV19 to TRBJ2-4; TRBD2 is a possible D gene (5 bases). This CDR3 contains 13 residues. Germline CDR1 LNHDA, CDR2 SQIVND (reference sequence). Trimming removed 3 bases from V and 9 bases from J, with 12 bases in between. CDR3 amino acids: CASSIGPGGIQYF. DNA of the CDR3: TGTGCCAGTAGTATTGGACCAGGAGGCATTCAGTACTTC.

The gene calls are TRBV25-1 and TRBJ2-7; D is possibly TRBD2 (5 bases). The CDR3 is 16 amino acids. V lost 1 base and J 2 bases, leaving 15 bases between the germline ends. Germline loops: CDR1 MGHDK, CDR2 SYGVNS. CDR3 sequence reads: CASSESTHRGPYEQYF. The DNA for the CDR3 is TGTGCCAGCAGTGAATCGACCCACCGCGGGCCCTACGAGCAGTACTTC.

This chain joins TRBV4-1 and TRBJ2-1; 9 bases agree with TRBD1. V lost 3 bases, J lost 10 bases, and 10 bases stayed unmatched. Germline V gene sequence: CDR1 MGHRA, CDR2 YSYEKL. This CDR3 has 15 residues. Here the CDR3 reads CASSQVGTGSEEQFF. CDR3 coding DNA: TGCGCCAGCAGCCAGGTGGGGACAGGGTCGGAAGAGCAGTTCTTC.

This rearrangement joins TRBV5-1 to TRBJ2-7; 9 nucleotides agree with TRBD1. The junction had 6 bases not matched to a gene; V was cut back by 3 bases and J by 5 bases. The CDR3 extends over 14 amino acids. Germline V gives CDR1 SGHRS, CDR2 YFSETQ. The CDR3 here is CASSSGTGTHEQYF. In DNA, the CDR3 is TGCGCCAGCAGCTCCGGGACAGGGACCCACGAGCAGTACTTC.

This rearrangement joins TRBV7-8 to TRBJ1-1, with D uncertain. Germline CDR1 reads SGHVS; CDR2 reads FQNEAQ. Trimming took off 1 base at V and 6 bases at J, with 9 bases between the two ends. The CDR3 has 13 residues. The CDR3 DNA reads TGTGCCAGCAGCTTAGTGAGAGGATCTGAAGCTTTCTTT. It yields the protein CASSLVRGSEAFF.

The CDR3 DNA follows: TGTGCCATCAGTCGACAGGGGAACCAAGAGACCCAGTACTTC. Residues: CAISRQGNQETQYF. This chain uses TRBV10-3 with TRBJ2-5; 8 bases align to TRBD1. J gave up 0 bases and V 5 bases, and 2 bases lay outside the gene matches. The CDR3 covers 14 residues. The germline V gene has CDR1 ENHRY and CDR2 SYGVKD.

This clone was seen more than once but under ten times. The chain recombines TRBV7-4 with TRBJ2-3, with 10 bases that match TRBD2. V dropped 11 bases and J dropped 1; count of bases not matched to a gene: 6. Germline CDR1 is SGHVT and CDR2 is SQSDAQ. There are 14 residues in the CDR3. Here the CDR3 DNA reads TGTGCCGGAAATAGCGGGGGGCGCACAGATACGCAGTATTTT. Its translation: CAGNSGGRTDTQYF.

The chain employs TRBV4-2 and TRBJ2-1; 9 nucleotides agree with TRBD2. V lost 1 base to trimming and J lost 2 bases; unmatched junction nucleotides: 3. The V gene's germline CDR1 is LGHNA and CDR2 YNFKEQ. This CDR3 spans 16 amino acids. CDR3 sequence: CASSQARGGTYNEQFF. In nucleotides, the CDR3 is TGTGCCAGCAGCCAAGCGCGGGGGGGCACCTACAATGAGCAGTTCTTC.

The rearrangement links TRBV9 to TRBJ2-1, with a possible D match to TRBD2 (6 bases). The CDR3 contains 18 residues. CDR1 and CDR2 (germline): SGDLS, YYNGEE. Trimming cost V 4 bases and J 0 bases, with 20 bases left between them. This CDR3 is CASSIRARDGGSYNEQFF. In DNA form, the CDR3 reads TGTGCCAGCAGCATAAGAGCCAGGGACGGGGGCTCCTACAATGAGCAGTTCTTC.

The chain recombines TRBV27 with TRBJ2-1, with 11 bases lining up with TRBD2. The CDR3 has 14 amino acids. Germline trimming cut 7 bases from V and 9 bases from J; bases unmatched to any gene: 8. Germline V gives CDR1 MNHEY, CDR2 SMNVEV (reference sequence). The CDR3 nucleotides are TGTGCCAGCAACTTAGCGGGGGGGCAGGTTGAGCAGTTCTTC. It is translated as CASNLAGGQVEQFF.

This chain uses TRBV5-4 with TRBJ2-5; 7 nucleotides align to TRBD2. The V gene's germline CDR1 is SGHNT and CDR2 YYREEE (reference sequence). The CDR3 has 16 amino acids. With V trimmed by 0 bases and J by 4 bases, 9 bases remained unmatched. The CDR3 loop is CASSLGPAGTGETQYF. Written as DNA, the CDR3 is TGTGCCAGCAGCTTGGGACCAGCGGGGACGGGAGAGACCCAGTACTTC.

This rearrangement joins TRBV19 to TRBJ2-5, with TRBD2 matching 7 bases. Losses at the gene ends were 4 bases for V and 3 bases for J; bases not matched to a gene: 5. Germline V gene lookup returns CDR1 LNHDA and CDR2 SQIVND (reference sequence). This CDR3 contains 14 residues. CDR3 region: CASSSGGGKETQYF. CDR3 DNA sequence: TGTGCCAGTAGTAGCGGCGGGGGAAAAGAGACCCAGTACTTC.

This chain uses TRBV5-4 with TRBJ2-7, with D perhaps matching TRBD2 (5 bases). Trimming stripped 0 bases from V and 0 bases from J, with 16 bases between. The V gene's germline CDR1 is SGHNT and CDR2 YYREEE (reference sequence). The CDR3 covers 17 residues. The CDR3 DNA reads as TGTGCCAGCAGCTTGGTATGGTCCAGCGGCAACTCCTACGAGCAGTACTTC. Protein sequence: CASSLVWSSGNSYEQYF.

This clone was counted once. V and J are TRBV6-5 and TRBJ2-7, with D maybe TRBD2 (5 bases). Trimming pared 6 bases from V and 3 bases from J, leaving 9 bases between. In germline, CDR1 is MNHEY, CDR2 SVGAGI. The CDR3 is made up of 12 amino acids. CDR3 region: CASSRDFYEQYF. The DNA of the CDR3 is TGTGCCAGCAGCCGGGATTTCTACGAGCAGTACTTC.